This record concerns one T cell receptor (beta chain) sequence. The record originates from a study of blood T cell repertoires in COVID-19. Study-wide context: In each case, the material was cDNA or gDNA derived from T cells, B-cell-depleted T cells, or PBMCs.

TCRdb's copy holds only in-frame clones and misses some; the assay was immunoSEQ multiplex PCR. The table has more than 100,000 clones, around 84% seen once; the top ten hold 3.5% to 4%. Grouping used clinical history reported by participants in a survey and questionnaire. The CDR3 loop spans 16 amino acids. Trimming at V came to 0 bases and at J to 0 bases, leaving 6 bases not matched to a gene. Germline CDR1 and CDR2: GTSNPN and SVGIG (reference sequence). This clonotype was obtained from a woman younger than 45 who had recovered from COVID-19. Sequencing used PBMCs or T cells enriched from blood (not recorded which). The rearrangement links TRBV30 to TRBJ2-7; 9 bases are a match to TRBD2. CDR3 sequence: CAWSVATSGLSYEQYF. DNA of the CDR3: TGTGCCTGGAGTGTGGCGACTAGCGGCCTCTCCTACGAGCAGTACTTC.